Below are 14 T cell receptor beta chains sequenced from a single sample in a study of T cells expressing NK-cell markers (dated by TCRdb to 2020 to 2021). Library creation used 5' RACE. The instrument was an Illumina HiSeq 2000. TCRdb reprocessed the reads into one record per CDR3 protein sequence, lacking DNA. This sample's listing comprises 550,000 to 600,000 distinct CDR3 sequences. The top ten constitute approximately 3.5% of the sample. The material sequenced was blood T cells: a sorted CD56 or NKG2C T cell subset, CD4+ or CD8+ T cells, or bulk PBMC T cells (not recorded which). These receptors all come from a man in his late teens or twenties in good health. Donor details come from another sample of the same person, matched by shared clones.

This sequence joins TRBV12-3 or TRBV12-4 and TRBJ2-3; checking the TCRdb D call of TRBD2 is not possible without DNA. CDR3 length: 15 residues. This chain's CDR3 is CASSFAGSGTDTQYF.

The CDR3 loop reads CASSRGTSGRKRSYEQYF. The V call is TRBV11-2, the J call TRBJ2-7; TCRdb returns TRBD2, unconfirmable since there is no DNA. The CDR3 extends over 18 amino acids. In germline, CDR1 is SGHAT, CDR2 FQNNGV.

This sequence joins TRBV15 and TRBJ2-2. The germline CDR1 and CDR2 sequences are LNHNV and YYDKDF (reference sequence). This CDR3 spans 17 amino acids. CDR3 amino acids: CATSRDLVGKNTGELFF.

The rearrangement links TRBV27 to TRBJ1-2; TCRdb's D gene call, TRBD1, goes unchecked for lack of DNA. From germline, CDR1 is MNHEY and CDR2 SMNVEV (reference sequence). There are 13 residues in the CDR3. CDR3 residues: CASATGASYGYTF.

The chain uses TRBV6-2 or TRBV6-3 and TRBJ2-3; TCRdb designates TRBD1, a call that cannot be tested without DNA. The CDR3 has 17 amino acids. In germline, CDR1 is MNHEY, CDR2 SVGEGT. CDR3 region: CASSYWGTGDYTDTQYF.

The genes are TRBV30 and TRBJ2-1; lacking DNA, the TRBD2 call made by TCRdb goes unchecked. In germline, CDR1 is GTSNPN, CDR2 SVGIG (reference sequence). There are 17 residues in the CDR3. CDR3 loop: CAWSPTLTSVDYNEQFF.

The genes are TRBV20-1 and TRBJ2-5; TCRdb names TRBD2, which stays unverified in the absence of DNA. Germline V CDR1 and CDR2: DFQATT, SNEGSKA (reference sequence). This CDR3 region has 14 residues. The CDR3 sequence is CSTTAGGPRETQYF.

The J gene is TRBJ2-3, the V gene TRBV12-3 or TRBV12-4. The CDR3 has 13 amino acids. The CDR3 protein is CASSLANSDTQYF.

The chain employs TRBV2 and TRBJ2-3; no DNA is available, so the TRBD2 call from TCRdb remains unchecked. This CDR3 is built from 16 residues. The germline gives CDR1 SNHLY, CDR2 FYNNEI. CDR3 in amino acids: CASSDQGGSGADTQYF.

The chain couples TRBV29-1 to TRBJ2-3. The CDR3 loop spans 14 amino acids. Germline CDR1 is SQVTM and CDR2 is ANQGSEA. The CDR3 reads CSVEGVASTDTQYF.

This rearrangement joins TRBV27 to TRBJ2-2; TCRdb's D call, TRBD2, is unchecked because there is no DNA. The germline V gene encodes CDR1 MNHEY and CDR2 SMNVEV (reference sequence). The CDR3 has 15 residues. CDR3 protein: CASSLTAGSAGELFF.

The chain couples TRBV7-3 to TRBJ2-3; the TCRdb D gene call, TRBD1, has no DNA to confirm it. The CDR3 runs to 16 residues. Germline values: CDR1 SGHTA, CDR2 FQGTGA. This chain's CDR3 is CASSIYGREIADTQYF.

The rearrangement joins TRBV6-5 to TRBJ2-5. The CDR3 runs 16 residues. Germline lookup yields CDR1 MNHEY and CDR2 SVGAGI. The CDR3 sequence is CASSYSTPEYQETQYF.

The J gene is TRBJ1-1, the V gene TRBV19. This CDR3 is built from 14 residues. CDR1 is LNHDA, CDR2 SQIVND, per germline (reference sequence). The CDR3 sequence: CASLGGRMNTEAFF.